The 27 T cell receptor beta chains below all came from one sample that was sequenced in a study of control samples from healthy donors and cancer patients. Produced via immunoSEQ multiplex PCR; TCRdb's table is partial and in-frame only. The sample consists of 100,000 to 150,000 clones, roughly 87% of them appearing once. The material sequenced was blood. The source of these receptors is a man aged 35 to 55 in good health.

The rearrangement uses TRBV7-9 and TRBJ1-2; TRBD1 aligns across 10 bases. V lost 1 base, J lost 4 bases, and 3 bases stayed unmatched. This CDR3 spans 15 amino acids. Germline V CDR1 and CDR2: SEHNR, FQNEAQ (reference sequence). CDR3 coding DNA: TGTGCCAGCAGCTTAGTAGGGGACAGGGGCTATGGCTACACCTTC. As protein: CASSLVGDRGYGYTF.

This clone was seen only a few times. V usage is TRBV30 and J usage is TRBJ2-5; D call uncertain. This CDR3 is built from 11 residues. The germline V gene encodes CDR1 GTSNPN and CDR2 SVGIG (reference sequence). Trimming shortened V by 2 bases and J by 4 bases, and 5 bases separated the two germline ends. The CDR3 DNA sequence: TGTGCCTGGAGTCCTGGAGAGACCCAGTACTTC. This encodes CAWSPGETQYF. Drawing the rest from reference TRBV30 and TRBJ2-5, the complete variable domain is SQTIHQWPATLVQPVGSPLSLECTVEGTSNPNLYWYRQAAGRGLQLLFYSVGIGQISSEVPQNLSASRPQDRQFILSSKKLLLSDSGFYLCAWSPGETQYFGPGTRLLVL.

CDR3 sequence reads: CASSQDGTSGKNEQFF. CDR3 bases: TGTGCCAGCAGCCAAGACGGGACTAGCGGGAAAAATGAGCAGTTCTTC. The chain links TRBV4-2 to TRBJ2-1, with TRBD2 matching over 13 bases. Germline V CDR1 and CDR2: LGHNA, YNFKEQ. There are 16 residues in the CDR3. The V and J ends lost 0 bases and 7 bases, in that order; junction bases with no gene match: 3.

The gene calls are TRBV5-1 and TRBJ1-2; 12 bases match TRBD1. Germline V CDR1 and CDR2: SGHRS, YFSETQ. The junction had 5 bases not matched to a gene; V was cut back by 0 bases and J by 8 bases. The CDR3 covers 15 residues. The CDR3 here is CASSLAGTGGGGYTF. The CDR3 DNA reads TGCGCCAGCAGCTTGGCCGGGACAGGGGGCGGAGGCTACACCTTC.

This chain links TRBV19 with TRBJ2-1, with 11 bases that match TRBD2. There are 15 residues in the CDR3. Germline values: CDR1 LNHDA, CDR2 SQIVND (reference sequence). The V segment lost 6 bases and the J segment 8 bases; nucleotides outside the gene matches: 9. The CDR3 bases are TGTGCCAGTAGGGACCGACTAGCGGGGACGGATGAGCAGTTCTTC. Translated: CASRDRLAGTDEQFF.

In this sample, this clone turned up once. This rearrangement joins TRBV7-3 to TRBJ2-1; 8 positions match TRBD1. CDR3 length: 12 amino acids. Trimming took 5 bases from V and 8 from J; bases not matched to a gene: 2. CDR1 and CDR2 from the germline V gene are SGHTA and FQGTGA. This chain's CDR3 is CASSAGGDEQFF. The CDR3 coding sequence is TGTGCCAGCAGCGCAGGGGGCGATGAGCAGTTCTTC.

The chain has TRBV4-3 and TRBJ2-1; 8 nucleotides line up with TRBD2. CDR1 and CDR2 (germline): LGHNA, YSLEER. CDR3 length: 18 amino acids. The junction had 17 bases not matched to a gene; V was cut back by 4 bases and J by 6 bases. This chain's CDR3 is CASSRSLTSGSRGNEQFF. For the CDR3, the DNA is TGCGCCAGCAGCCGTTCCCTCACTAGCGGCTCCAGGGGCAATGAGCAGTTCTTC.

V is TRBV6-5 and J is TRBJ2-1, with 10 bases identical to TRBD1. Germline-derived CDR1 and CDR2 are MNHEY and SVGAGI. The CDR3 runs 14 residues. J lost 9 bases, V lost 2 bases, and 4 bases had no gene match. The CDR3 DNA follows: TGTGCCAGCAGTTACAGACAGGGGGCAGGTGAGCAGTTCTTC. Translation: CASSYRQGAGEQFF.

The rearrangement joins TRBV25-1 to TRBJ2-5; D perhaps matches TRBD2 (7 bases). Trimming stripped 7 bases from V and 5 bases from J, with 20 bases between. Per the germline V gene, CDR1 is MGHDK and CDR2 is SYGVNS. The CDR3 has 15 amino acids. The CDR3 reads CASIRRVGGVETQYF. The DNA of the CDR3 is TGTGCCAGCATACGCCGAGTAGGGGGGGTGGAGACCCAGTACTTC. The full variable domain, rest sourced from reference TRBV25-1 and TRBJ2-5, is EADIYQTPRYLVIGTGKKITLECSQTMGHDKMYWYQQDPGMELHLIHYSYGVNSTEKGDLSSESTVSRIRTEHFPLTLESARPSHTSQYLCASIRRVGGVETQYFGPGTRLLVL.

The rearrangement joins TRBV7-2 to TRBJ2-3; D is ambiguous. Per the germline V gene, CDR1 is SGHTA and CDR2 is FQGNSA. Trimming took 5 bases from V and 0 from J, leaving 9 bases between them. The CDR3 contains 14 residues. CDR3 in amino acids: CASSPAPSTDTQYF. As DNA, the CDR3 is TGTGCCAGCAGCCCCGCCCCTAGCACAGATACGCAGTATTTT.

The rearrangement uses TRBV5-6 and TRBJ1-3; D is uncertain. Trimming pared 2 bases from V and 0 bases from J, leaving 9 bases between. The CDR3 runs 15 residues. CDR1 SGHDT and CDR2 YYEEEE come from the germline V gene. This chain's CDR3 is CASSLEALSGNTIYF. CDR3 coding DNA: TGTGCCAGCAGCTTAGAGGCACTCTCTGGAAACACCATATATTTT.

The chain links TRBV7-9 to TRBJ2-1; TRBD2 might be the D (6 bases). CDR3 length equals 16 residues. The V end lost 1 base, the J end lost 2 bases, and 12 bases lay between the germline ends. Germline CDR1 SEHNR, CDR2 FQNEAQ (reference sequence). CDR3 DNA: TGTGCCAGCAGCTTAGATTGGAGGGTACCCTACAATGAGCAGTTCTTC. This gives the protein CASSLDWRVPYNEQFF.

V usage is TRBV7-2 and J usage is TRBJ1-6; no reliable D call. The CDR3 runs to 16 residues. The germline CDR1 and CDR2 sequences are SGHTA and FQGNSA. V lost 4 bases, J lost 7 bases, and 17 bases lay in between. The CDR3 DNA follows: TGTGCCAGCAGCTCCAGAAACCCAAGTCAAAATTCACCCCTCCACTTT. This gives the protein CASSSRNPSQNSPLHF.

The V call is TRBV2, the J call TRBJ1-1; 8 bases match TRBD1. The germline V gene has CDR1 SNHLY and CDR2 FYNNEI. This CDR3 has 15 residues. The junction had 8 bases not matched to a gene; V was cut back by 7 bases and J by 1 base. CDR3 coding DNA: TGTGCCAGCAACGGACAGGGCACTTCGAACACTGAAGCTTTCTTT. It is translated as CASNGQGTSNTEAFF.

The DNA for the CDR3 is TGCGCCAGCAGCTCCGGGGCCGTTATGAACACTGAAGCTTTCTTT. This translates into CASSSGAVMNTEAFF. This chain links TRBV5-1 with TRBJ1-1; a weak D match, TRBD1 (5 bases). The germline CDR1 and CDR2 sequences are SGHRS and YFSETQ. The CDR3 consists of 15 residues. With 3 bases removed from V and 0 bases from J, the gap between germline ends came to 12 bases. The full variable domain, with the rest looked up from reference TRBV5-1 and TRBJ1-1, is KAGVTQTPRYLIKTRGQQVTLSCSPISGHRSVSWYQQTPGQGLQFLFEYFSETQRNKGNFPGRFSGRQFSNSRSEMNVSTLELGDSALYLCASSSGAVMNTEAFFGQGTRLTVV.

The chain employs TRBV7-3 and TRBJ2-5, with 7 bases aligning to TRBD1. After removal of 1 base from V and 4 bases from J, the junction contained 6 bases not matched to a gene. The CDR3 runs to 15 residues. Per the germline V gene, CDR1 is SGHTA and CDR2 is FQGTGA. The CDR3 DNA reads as TGTGCCAGCAGCTTAATTCAGGGGGAAGGAGAGACCCAGTACTTC. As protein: CASSLIQGEGETQYF. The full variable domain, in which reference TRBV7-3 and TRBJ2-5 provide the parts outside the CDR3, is GAGVSQTPSNKVTEKGKYVELRCDPISGHTALYWYRQSLGQGPEFLIYFQGTGAADDSGLPNDRFFAVRPEGSVSTLKIQRTERGDSAVYLCASSLIQGEGETQYFGPGTRLLVL.

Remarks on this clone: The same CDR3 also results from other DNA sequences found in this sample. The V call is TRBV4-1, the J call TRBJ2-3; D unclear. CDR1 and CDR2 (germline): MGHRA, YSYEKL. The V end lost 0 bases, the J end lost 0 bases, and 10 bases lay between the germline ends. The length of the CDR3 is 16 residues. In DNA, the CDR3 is TGCGCCAGCAGCCAAGAGGGTGGCGGAAGCACAGATACGCAGTATTTT. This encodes CASSQEGGGSTDTQYF.

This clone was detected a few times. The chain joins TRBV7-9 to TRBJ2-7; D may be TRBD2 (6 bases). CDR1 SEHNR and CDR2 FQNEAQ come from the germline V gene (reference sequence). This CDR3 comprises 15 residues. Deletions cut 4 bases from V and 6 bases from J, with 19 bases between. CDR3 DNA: TGTGCCAGCAGCTCGTCCAGGGACTTCCGCCTCGAGCAGTACTTC. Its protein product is CASSSSRDFRLEQYF.

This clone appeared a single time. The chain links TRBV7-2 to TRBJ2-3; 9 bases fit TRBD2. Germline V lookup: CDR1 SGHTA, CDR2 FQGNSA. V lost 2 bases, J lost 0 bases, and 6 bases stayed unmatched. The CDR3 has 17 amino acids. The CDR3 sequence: CASSLTGGGASTDTQYF. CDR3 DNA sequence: TGTGCCAGCAGCTTAACGGGCGGGGGGGCTAGCACAGATACGCAGTATTTT.

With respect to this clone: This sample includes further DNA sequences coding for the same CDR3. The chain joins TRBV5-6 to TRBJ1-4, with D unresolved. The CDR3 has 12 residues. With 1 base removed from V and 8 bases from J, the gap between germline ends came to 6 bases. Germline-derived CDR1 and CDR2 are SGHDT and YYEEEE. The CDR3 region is CASSLRREKLFF. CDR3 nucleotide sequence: TGTGCCAGCAGCTTGAGACGAGAAAAACTGTTTTTT.

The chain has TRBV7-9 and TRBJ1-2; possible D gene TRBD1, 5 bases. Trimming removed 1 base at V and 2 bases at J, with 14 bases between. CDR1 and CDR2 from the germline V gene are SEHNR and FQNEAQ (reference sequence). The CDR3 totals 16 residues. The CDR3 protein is CASSLGVGGTNYGYTF. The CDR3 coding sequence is TGTGCCAGCAGCTTAGGAGTTGGGGGAACGAACTATGGCTACACCTTC. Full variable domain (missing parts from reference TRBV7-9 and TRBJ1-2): DTGVSQNPRHKITKRGQNVTFRCDPISEHNRLYWYRQTLGQGPEFLTYFQNEAQLEKSRLLSDRFSAERPKGSFSTLEIQRTEQGDSAMYLCASSLGVGGTNYGYTFGSGTRLTVV.

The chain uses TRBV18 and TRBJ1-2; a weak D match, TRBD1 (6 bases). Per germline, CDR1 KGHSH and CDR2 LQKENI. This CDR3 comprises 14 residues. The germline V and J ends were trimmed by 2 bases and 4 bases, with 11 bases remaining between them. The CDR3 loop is CASSPSGGRYGYTF. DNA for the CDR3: TGTGCCAGCTCACCATCGGGGGGCCGCTATGGCTACACCTTC.

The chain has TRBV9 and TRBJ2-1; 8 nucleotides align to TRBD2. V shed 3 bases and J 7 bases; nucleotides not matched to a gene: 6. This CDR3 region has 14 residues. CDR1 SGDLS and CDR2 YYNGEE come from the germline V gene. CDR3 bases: TGTGCCAGCAGCGCCGGGGGGGCGGTGAATGAGCAGTTCTTC. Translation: CASSAGGAVNEQFF.

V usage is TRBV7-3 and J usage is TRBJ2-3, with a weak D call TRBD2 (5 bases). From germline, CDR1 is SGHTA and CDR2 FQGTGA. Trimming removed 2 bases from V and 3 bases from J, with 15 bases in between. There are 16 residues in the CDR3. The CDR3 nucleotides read TGTGCCAGCAGCTTAGGCTCGAGTCGGAGGACAGATACGCAGTATTTT. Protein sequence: CASSLGSSRRTDTQYF. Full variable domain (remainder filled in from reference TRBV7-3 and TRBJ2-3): GAGVSQTPSNKVTEKGKYVELRCDPISGHTALYWYRQSLGQGPEFLIYFQGTGAADDSGLPNDRFFAVRPEGSVSTLKIQRTERGDSAVYLCASSLGSSRRTDTQYFGPGTRLTVL.

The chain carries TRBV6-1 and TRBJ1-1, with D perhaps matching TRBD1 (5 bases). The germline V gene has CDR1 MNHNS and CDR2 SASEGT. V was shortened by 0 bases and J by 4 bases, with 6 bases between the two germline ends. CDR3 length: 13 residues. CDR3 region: CASSEAQGTEAFF. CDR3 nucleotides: TGTGCCAGCAGTGAAGCTCAGGGCACTGAAGCTTTCTTT.

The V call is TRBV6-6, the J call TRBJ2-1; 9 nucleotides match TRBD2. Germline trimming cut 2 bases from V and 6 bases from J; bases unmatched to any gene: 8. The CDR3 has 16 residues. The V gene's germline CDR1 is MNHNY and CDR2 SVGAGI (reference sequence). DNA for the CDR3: TGTGCCAGCAGTTACCCGGCGGGGGGGGAGGGCAATGAGCAGTTCTTC. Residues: CASSYPAGGEGNEQFF.

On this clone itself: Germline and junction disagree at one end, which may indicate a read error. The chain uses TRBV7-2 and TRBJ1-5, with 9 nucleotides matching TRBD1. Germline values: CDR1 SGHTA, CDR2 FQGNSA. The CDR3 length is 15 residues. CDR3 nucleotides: TGTGCCAGCAGCCCGGACAGGGGCGTCAATCGGCCCCAGCATTTT. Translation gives CASSPDRGVNRPQHF.